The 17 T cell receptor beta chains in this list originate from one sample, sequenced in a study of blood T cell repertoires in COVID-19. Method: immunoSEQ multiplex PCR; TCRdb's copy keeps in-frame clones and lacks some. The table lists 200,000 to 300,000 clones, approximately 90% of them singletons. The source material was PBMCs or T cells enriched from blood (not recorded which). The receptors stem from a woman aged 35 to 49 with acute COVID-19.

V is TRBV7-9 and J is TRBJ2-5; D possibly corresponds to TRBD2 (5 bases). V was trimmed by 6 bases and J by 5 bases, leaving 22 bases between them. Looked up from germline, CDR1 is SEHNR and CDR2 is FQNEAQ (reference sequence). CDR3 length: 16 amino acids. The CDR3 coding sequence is TGTGCCAGCAGTTTTCCTACGGTCGGGGTGAGGGAGACCCAGTACTTC. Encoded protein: CASSFPTVGVRETQYF.

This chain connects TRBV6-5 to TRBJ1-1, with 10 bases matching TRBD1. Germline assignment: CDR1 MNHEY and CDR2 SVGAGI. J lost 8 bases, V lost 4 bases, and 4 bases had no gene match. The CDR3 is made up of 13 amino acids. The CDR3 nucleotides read TGTGCCAGCAGTTGGGACAGGGGTAAGGAAGCTTTCTTT. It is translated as CASSWDRGKEAFF.

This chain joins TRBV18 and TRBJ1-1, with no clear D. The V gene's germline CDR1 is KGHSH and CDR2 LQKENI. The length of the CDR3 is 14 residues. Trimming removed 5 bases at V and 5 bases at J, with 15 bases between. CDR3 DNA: TGTGCCAGCTCATCGCAGCCACCGGGGACTGAAGCTTTCTTT. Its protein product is CASSSQPPGTEAFF.

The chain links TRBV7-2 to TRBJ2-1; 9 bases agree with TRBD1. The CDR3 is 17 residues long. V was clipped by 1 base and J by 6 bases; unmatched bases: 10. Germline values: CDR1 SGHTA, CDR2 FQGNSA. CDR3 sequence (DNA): TGTGCCAGCAGCTTAGTCGGAGGGGGACAGGGCGGCAATGAGCAGTTCTTC. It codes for CASSLVGGGQGGNEQFF.

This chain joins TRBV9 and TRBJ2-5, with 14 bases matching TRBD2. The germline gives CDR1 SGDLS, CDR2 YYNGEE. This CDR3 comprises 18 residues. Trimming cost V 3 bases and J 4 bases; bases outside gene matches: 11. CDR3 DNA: TGTGCCAGCAGCGCCCCTGGATTGGGACTAGCGGGAGTAGAGACCCAGTACTTC. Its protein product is CASSAPGLGLAGVETQYF.

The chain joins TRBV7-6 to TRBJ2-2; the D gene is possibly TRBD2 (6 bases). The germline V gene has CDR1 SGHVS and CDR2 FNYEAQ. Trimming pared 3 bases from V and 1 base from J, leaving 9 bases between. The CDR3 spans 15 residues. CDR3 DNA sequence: TGTGCCAGCAGCTTCGGGCGGGGGAACACCGGGGAGCTGTTTTTT. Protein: CASSFGRGNTGELFF.

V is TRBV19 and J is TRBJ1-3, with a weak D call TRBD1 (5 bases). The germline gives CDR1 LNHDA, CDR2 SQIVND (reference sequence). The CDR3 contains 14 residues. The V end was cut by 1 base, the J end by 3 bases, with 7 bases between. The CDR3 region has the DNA TGTGCCAGTAGTATAGGGGGCAATGGAAACACCATATATTTT. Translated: CASSIGGNGNTIYF.

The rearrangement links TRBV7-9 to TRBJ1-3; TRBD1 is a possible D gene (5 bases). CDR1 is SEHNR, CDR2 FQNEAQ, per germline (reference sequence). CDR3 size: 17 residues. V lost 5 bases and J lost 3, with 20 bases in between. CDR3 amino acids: CASSKFQGGFYGNTIYF. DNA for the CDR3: TGTGCCAGCAGCAAGTTCCAGGGTGGCTTTTATGGAAACACCATATATTTT.

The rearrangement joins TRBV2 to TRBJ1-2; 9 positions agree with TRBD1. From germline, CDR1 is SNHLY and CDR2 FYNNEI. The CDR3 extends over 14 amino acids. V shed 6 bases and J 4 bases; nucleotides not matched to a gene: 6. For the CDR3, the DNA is TGTGCCAGCAGCGGGACAGGGCCAGGCTATGGCTACACCTTC. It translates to CASSGTGPGYGYTF. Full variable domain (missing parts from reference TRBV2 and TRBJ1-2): EPEVTQTPSHQVTQMGQEVILRCVPISNHLYFYWYRQILGQKVEFLVSFYNNEISEKSEIFDDQFSVERPDGSNFTLKIRSTKLEDSAMYFCASSGTGPGYGYTFGSGTRLTVV.

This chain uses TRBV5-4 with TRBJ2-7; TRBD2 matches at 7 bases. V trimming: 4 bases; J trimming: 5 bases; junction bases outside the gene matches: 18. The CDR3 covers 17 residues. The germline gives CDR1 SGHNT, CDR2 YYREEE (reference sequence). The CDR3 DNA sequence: TGTGCCAGCAGCAAAATGCCTTTAGGGAGGGGAGGCGACGAGCAGTACTTC. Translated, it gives CASSKMPLGRGGDEQYF.

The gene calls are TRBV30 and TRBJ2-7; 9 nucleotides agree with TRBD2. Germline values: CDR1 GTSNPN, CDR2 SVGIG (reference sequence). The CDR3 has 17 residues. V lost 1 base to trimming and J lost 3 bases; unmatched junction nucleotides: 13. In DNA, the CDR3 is TGTGCCTGGAGTGCCGTGTACAAAGCGGGGGGCCTCTACGAGCAGTACTTC. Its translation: CAWSAVYKAGGLYEQYF.

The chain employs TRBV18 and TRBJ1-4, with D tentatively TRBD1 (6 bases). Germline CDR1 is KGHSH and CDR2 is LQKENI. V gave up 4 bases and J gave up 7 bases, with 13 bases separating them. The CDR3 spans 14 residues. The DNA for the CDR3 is TGTGCCAGCTCACAATTGAGGGGGAGTGAAAAACTGTTTTTT. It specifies CASSQLRGSEKLFF.

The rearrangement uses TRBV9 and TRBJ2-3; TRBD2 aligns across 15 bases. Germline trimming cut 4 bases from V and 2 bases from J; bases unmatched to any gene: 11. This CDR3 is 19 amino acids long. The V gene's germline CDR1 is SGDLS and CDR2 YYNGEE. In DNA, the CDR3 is TGTGCCAGCAGCCTCCGCACCGGGACTAGCGGGAGGACCACAGATACGCAGTATTTT. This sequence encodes CASSLRTGTSGRTTDTQYF.

The DNA of the CDR3 is TGTGCCAGCAGTACCCCCGGACAGTCTCTTTTAAAGTGGGGCTACACCTTC. It translates to CASSTPGQSLLKWGYTF. The chain is built from TRBV28 and TRBJ1-2; D may be TRBD1 (6 bases). The germline V and J ends were trimmed by 5 bases and 8 bases, with 27 bases remaining between them. The CDR3 is 17 residues long. Germline CDR1 and CDR2: MDHEN and SYDVKM.

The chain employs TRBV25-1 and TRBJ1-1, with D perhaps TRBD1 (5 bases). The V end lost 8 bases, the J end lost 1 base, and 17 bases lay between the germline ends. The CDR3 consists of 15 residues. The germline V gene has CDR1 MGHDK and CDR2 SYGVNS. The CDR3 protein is CASRPAGGGNTEAFF. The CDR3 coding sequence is TGTGCCAGCCGTCCCGCCGGGGGTGGGAACACTGAAGCTTTCTTT.

In nucleotides, the CDR3 is TGTGCCAGCAGCAACGAGGGACAGGGGAATCAGCCCCAGCATTTT. Translation gives CASSNEGQGNQPQHF. This chain connects TRBV21-1 to TRBJ1-5; the D call in the table, TRBD1, was not verified against the DNA. TRBV21-1 is a documented pseudogene. The CDR3 extends over 15 amino acids.

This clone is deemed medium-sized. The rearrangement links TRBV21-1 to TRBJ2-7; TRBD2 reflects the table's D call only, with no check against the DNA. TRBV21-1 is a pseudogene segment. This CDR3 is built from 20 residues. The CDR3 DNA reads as TGTGCCAGCAGCAAACTACCGACTAGCGGGCTGGCTACTGGCTCCTACGAGCAGTACGTC. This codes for CASSKLPTSGLATGSYEQYV.